Below, 5 T cell receptor beta chains from the same sample are listed, as sequenced in a study of cytomegalovirus exposure and HLA in healthy donors. The PCR had 60 Vbeta and 13 Jbeta primers. Libraries were prepared by immunoSEQ multiplex PCR; TCRdb keeps only in-frame clonotypes and omits some of them. The table includes approximately 95,000 clones, 70% to 80% detected once. The sequencing sample was made of PBMCs. The origin of the receptors is a man between 18 and 35 years old in good health and CMV-seropositive.

The chain employs TRBV7-3 and TRBJ2-1; 7 bases are a match to TRBD2. From germline, CDR1 is SGHTA and CDR2 FQGTGA. CDR3 length: 15 amino acids. Unmatched junction bases numbered 4, after V lost 5 bases and J lost 0 bases. The CDR3 spells CASSRLADSYNEQFF. DNA for the CDR3: TGTGCCAGCAGCCGTCTAGCGGACTCCTACAATGAGCAGTTCTTC.

The chain has TRBV7-2 and TRBJ2-7, with TRBD1 as a possible D gene (7 bases). The V end lost 7 bases, the J end lost 4 bases, and 17 bases lay between the germline ends. This CDR3 contains 14 residues. Germline CDR1 is SGHTA and CDR2 is FQGNSA. CDR3 sequence reads: CASTSRGRGYEQYF. CDR3 nucleotide sequence: TGTGCCAGCACCTCGAGGGGGCGGGGATACGAGCAGTACTTC.

This clone was detected only once. The genes are TRBV18 and TRBJ1-3; D is ambiguous. The CDR3 has 16 residues. Looked up from germline, CDR1 is KGHSH and CDR2 is LQKENI. V lost 2 bases and J lost 0, with 11 bases in between. The CDR3 spells CASSPGRSGSGNTIYF. In nucleotides, the CDR3 is TGTGCCAGCTCACCAGGGAGATCGGGCTCTGGAAACACCATATATTTT.

V gene TRBV5-5 combines with J gene TRBJ1-4; TRBD1 matches 7 bases. The germline V gene encodes CDR1 SGHKS and CDR2 YYEKEE (reference sequence). CDR3 length: 14 residues. Trimming removed 0 bases from V and 8 bases from J; junction bases left unmatched: 4. The CDR3: CASSLDRGGEKLFF. As DNA, the CDR3 is TGTGCCAGCAGCTTGGACAGGGGAGGCGAAAAACTGTTTTTT. Full variable domain (missing parts from reference TRBV5-5 and TRBJ1-4): DAGVTQSPTHLIKTRGQQVTLRCSPISGHKSVSWYQQVLGQGPQFIFQYYEKEERGRGNFPDRFSARQFPNYSSELNVNALLLGDSALYLCASSLDRGGEKLFFGSGTQLSVL.

This clone was counted only a few times. This chain's CDR3 is CAWSQRRGETQYF. The CDR3 DNA is TGTGCCTGGAGTCAACGAAGGGGAGAGACCCAGTACTTC. V usage is TRBV30 and J usage is TRBJ2-5; the D gene is possibly TRBD1 (5 bases). The germline V gene has CDR1 GTSNPN and CDR2 SVGIG (reference sequence). The CDR3 loop spans 13 amino acids. Trimming cost V 2 bases and J 4 bases, with 11 bases left between them.